This T cell receptor (beta chain) was obtained from a study of blood T cells in healthy people across ages. A sample-barcoded 5' primer and a J-beta primer mix were used in a second PCR of roughly 6 to 12 cycles. One entry per CDR3 protein, called by TCRdb with MiXCR from the 5' RACE reads. The data show approximately 1.5 million distinct CDR3 sequences, 35% to 45% seen once. About this clonotype itself: One end of the junction does not line up with germline, which may come from a read error.

Per the germline V gene, CDR1 is LGHNA and CDR2 is YNFKEQ. The CDR3 spans 14 residues. The rearrangement uses TRBV4-2 and TRBJ1-2, with D hard to call. Sequencing was done on a sample of blood. The clonotype comes from a woman younger than 35 in good health. The CDR3 is CAGSPGSLNYGYTF. CDR3 in DNA: TGTGCCGGCAGCCCCGGGAGCCTAAACTATGGCTACACCTTC.